The 9 T cell receptor beta chains presented below share a single source sample, sequenced in a study of T cells expressing NK-cell markers. TCRdb re-analyzed the 5' RACE reads; it lists each CDR3 protein once, without DNA. Its clone listing holds over 150,000 distinct CDR3 sequences. The sample consisted of blood T cells: a sorted CD56 or NKG2C T cell subset, CD4+ or CD8+ T cells, or bulk PBMC T cells (not recorded which). All receptors derive from a woman aged 50 to 60 in good health.

The chain employs TRBV11-2 and TRBJ2-7; TCRdb proposes TRBD2, but this gene call is untestable without DNA. Per the germline V gene, CDR1 is SGHAT and CDR2 is FQNNGV. The CDR3 runs to 14 residues. CDR3: CASREGTSGYEQYF.

The chain links TRBV20-1 to TRBJ2-4; there is no DNA to check the TCRdb D call of TRBD1. Germline CDR1 is DFQATT and CDR2 is SNEGSKA (reference sequence). This CDR3 contains 13 residues. The CDR3 is CSATGTQKNIQYF.

V gene TRBV5-4 combines with J gene TRBJ2-3; TCRdb's D gene call, TRBD1, goes unchecked for lack of DNA. Germline CDR1 reads SGHNT; CDR2 reads YYREEE (reference sequence). CDR3 size: 12 residues. The CDR3: CASSAARDTQYF.

This chain uses TRBV25-1 with TRBJ2-7; TCRdb returns TRBD1, unconfirmable since there is no DNA. Germline CDR1 is MGHDK and CDR2 is SYGVNS. This CDR3 comprises 13 residues. CDR3 loop: CASRDHRGYEQYF.

The chain uses TRBV4-1 and TRBJ2-3; TCRdb's D call of TRBD1 is untestable without DNA. Looked up from germline, CDR1 is MGHRA and CDR2 is YSYEKL. The CDR3 is 14 residues long. Here the CDR3 reads CASSSGQSTDTQYF.

The chain is built from TRBV15 and TRBJ1-2. The CDR3 has 14 amino acids. CDR1 is LNHNV and CDR2 is YYDKDF in the germline V gene (reference sequence). CDR3 amino acids: CATSRDRGNYGYTF. The entire variable domain, with the rest obtained from reference TRBV15 and TRBJ1-2, is as follows: DAMVIQNPRYQVTQFGKPVTLSCSQTLNHNVMYWYQQKSSQAPKLLFHYYDKDFNNEADTPDNFQSRRPNTSFCFLDIRSPGLGDTAMYLCATSRDRGNYGYTFGSGTRLTVV.

The chain employs TRBV3-1 and TRBJ2-6. This CDR3 has 16 residues. CDR1 and CDR2 from the germline V gene are LGHDT and YNNKEL (reference sequence). CDR3 protein: CASSQRTGSGANVLTF.

V gene TRBV27 combines with J gene TRBJ2-3; with no DNA, the TCRdb D assignment of TRBD2 cannot be verified. Germline CDR1 and CDR2: MNHEY and SMNVEV (reference sequence). The length of the CDR3 is 16 residues. The CDR3 is CASSLIRDYNTDTQYF.

The J gene is TRBJ2-3, the V gene TRBV13; TCRdb's D gene call, TRBD1, goes unchecked for lack of DNA. The CDR3 runs to 15 residues. Germline V gene data show CDR1 as PRHDT and CDR2 as FYEKMQ (reference sequence). CDR3 region: CASSPRRGGADTQYF.